Below, one T cell receptor beta chain is given with its context. Authors' methods: Amplification of reference gene primers was used by the study to estimate nucleated cell counts. TCRdb's table, derived via immunoSEQ multiplex PCR, lists solely in-frame clones and lacks some. V and J calls plus clone size are reproduced from that table; the DNA served to infer D and trimming. The top ten clones hold roughly 1.9% of a sample with about 260,000 clones, 86% of them seen once. The data derive from a study of blood T cell repertoires in COVID-19. Recovered Cohort 3 donors showed two negative PCRs, clearance, or symptom resolution. CDR1 is MDHEN, CDR2 SYDVKM, per germline. The CDR3 contains 15 residues. J gave up 0 bases and V 7 bases, and 5 bases lay outside the gene matches.

The specimen sequenced was PBMCs or T cells enriched from blood (not recorded which). The sequence derives from a woman aged 50 to 65 who had recovered from COVID-19. This chain connects TRBV28 to TRBJ2-7; 11 bases align to TRBD2. The CDR3 region is CASTVGLAGSYEQYF. Here the CDR3 DNA reads TGTGCCAGCACCGTAGGACTAGCGGGCTCCTACGAGCAGTACTTC. Together with reference TRBV28 and TRBJ2-7, the CDR3 gives the full variable domain: DVKVTQSSRYLVKRTGEKVFLECVQDMDHENMFWYRQDPGLGLRLIYFSYDVKMKEKGDIPEGYSVSREKKERFSLILESASTNQTSMYLCASTVGLAGSYEQYFGPGTRLTVT.